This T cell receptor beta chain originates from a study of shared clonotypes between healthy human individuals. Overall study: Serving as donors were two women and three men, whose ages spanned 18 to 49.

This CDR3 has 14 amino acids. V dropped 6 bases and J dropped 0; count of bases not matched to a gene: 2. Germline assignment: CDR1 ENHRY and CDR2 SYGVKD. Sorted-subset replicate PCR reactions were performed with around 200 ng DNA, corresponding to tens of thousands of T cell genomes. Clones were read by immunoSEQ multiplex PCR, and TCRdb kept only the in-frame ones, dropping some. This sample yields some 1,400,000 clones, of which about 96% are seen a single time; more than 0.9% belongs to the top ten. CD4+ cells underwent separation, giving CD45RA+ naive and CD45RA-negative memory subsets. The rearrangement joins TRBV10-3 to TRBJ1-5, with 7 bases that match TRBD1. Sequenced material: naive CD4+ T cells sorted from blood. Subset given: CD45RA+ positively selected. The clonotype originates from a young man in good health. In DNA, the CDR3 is TGTGCCATCAGAGACAGGGATAGCAATCAGCCCCAGCATTTT. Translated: CAIRDRDSNQPQHF.